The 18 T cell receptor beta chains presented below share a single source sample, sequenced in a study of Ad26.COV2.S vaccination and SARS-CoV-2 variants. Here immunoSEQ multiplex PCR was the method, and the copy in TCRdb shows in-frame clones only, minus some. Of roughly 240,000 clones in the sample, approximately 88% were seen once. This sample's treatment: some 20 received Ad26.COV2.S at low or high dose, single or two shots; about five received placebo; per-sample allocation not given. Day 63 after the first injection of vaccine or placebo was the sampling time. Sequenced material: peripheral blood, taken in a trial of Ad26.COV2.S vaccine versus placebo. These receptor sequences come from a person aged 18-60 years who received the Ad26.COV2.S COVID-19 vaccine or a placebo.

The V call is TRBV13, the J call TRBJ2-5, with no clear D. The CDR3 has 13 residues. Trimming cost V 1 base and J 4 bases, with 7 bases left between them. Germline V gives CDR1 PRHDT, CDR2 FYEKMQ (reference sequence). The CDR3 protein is CASSLENAETQYF. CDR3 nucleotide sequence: TGTGCCAGCAGCTTAGAAAACGCAGAGACCCAGTACTTC.

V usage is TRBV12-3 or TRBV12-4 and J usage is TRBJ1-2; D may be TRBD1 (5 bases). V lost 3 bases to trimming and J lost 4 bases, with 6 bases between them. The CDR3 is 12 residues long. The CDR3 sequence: CASSFTGYGYTF. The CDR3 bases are TGTGCCAGCAGTTTTACAGGCTATGGCTACACCTTC.

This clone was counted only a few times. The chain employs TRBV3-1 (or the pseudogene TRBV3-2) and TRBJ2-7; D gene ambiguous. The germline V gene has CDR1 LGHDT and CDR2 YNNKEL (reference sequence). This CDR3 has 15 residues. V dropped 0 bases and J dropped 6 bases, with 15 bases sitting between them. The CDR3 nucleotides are TGTGCCAGCAGCCAAGATCTGTGGGGTCGCGCCGAGCAGTACTTC. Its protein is CASSQDLWGRAEQYF.

Here the CDR3 DNA reads TGTGCCAGCTCACCACCGAACAGGGTAAATAACGAGCAGTACTTC. This codes for CASSPPNRVNNEQYF. This rearrangement joins TRBV18 to TRBJ2-7; D is perhaps TRBD1 (6 bases). This CDR3 has 15 amino acids. Trimming took 0 bases from V and 5 from J, leaving 14 bases between them. From germline, CDR1 is KGHSH and CDR2 LQKENI.

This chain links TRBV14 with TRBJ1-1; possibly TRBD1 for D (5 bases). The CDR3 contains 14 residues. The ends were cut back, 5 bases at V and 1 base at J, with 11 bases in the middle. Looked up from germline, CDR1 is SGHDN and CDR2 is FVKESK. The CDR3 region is CASSSRAGNTEAFF. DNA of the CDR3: TGTGCCAGCAGCTCCAGGGCCGGGAACACTGAAGCTTTCTTT.

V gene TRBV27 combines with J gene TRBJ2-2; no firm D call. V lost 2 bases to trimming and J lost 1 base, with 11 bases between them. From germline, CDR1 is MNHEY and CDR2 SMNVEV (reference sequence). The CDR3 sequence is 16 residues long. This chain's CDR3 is CASSLAFGRNTGELFF. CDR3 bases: TGTGCCAGCAGTTTAGCTTTTGGCAGGAACACCGGGGAGCTGTTTTTT.

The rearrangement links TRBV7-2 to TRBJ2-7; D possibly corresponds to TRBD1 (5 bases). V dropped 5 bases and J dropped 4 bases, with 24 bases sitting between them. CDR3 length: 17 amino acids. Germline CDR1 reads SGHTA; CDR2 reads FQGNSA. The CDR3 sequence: CASSPSKSPGRAYEQYF. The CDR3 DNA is TGTGCCAGCAGCCCCAGTAAATCCCCGGGCAGGGCATACGAGCAGTACTTC.

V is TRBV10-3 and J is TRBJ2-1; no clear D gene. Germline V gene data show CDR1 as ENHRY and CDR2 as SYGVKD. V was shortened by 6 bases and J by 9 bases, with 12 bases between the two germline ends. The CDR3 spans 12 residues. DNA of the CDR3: TGTGCCATCAGAAAAGACCCTGGTGAGCAGTTCTTC. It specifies CAIRKDPGEQFF.

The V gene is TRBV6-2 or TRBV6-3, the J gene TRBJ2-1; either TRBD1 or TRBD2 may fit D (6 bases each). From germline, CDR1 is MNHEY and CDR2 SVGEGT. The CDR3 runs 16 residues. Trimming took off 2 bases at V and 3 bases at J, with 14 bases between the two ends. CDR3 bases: TGTGCCAGCAGTTACCGGGGGCCATCTGGCTACAATGAGCAGTTCTTC. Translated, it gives CASSYRGPSGYNEQFF.

This CDR3 reads CASSVGDRGLYEQYF. Here the CDR3 DNA reads TGTGCCAGCAGCGTAGGGGACAGGGGCCTATACGAGCAGTACTTC. The chain is built from TRBV9 and TRBJ2-7, with TRBD1 identical over 10 bases. Germline assignment: CDR1 SGDLS and CDR2 YYNGEE. The V and J ends lost 0 bases and 4 bases, in that order; junction bases with no gene match: 4. The CDR3 totals 15 residues.

In nucleotides, the CDR3 is TGCAGCGTTGAAGATTTGGAGGCCACGGCTGGGGCCAACGTCCTGACTTTC. It encodes CSVEDLEATAGANVLTF. The rearrangement joins TRBV29-1 to TRBJ2-6; tentative D call: TRBD2 (5 bases). CDR3 length equals 17 residues. V was cut by 0 bases and J by 2 bases, with 14 bases left in between. The germline gives CDR1 SQVTM, CDR2 ANQGSEA.

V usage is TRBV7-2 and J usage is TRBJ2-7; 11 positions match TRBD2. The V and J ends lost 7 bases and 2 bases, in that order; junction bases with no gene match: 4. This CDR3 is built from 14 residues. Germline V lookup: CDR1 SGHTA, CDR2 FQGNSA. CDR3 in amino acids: CASNSGRGPYEQYF. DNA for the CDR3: TGTGCCAGCAATAGCGGGAGGGGCCCCTACGAGCAGTACTTC.

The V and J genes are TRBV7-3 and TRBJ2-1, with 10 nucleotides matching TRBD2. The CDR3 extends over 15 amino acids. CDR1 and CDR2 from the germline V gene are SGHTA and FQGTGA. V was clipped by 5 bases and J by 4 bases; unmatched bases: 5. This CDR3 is CASSQGLAVYNEQFF. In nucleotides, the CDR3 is TGTGCCAGCAGCCAAGGACTAGCGGTTTACAATGAGCAGTTCTTC. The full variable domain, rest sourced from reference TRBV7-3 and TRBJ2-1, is GAGVSQTPSNKVTEKGKYVELRCDPISGHTALYWYRQSLGQGPEFLIYFQGTGAADDSGLPNDRFFAVRPEGSVSTLKIQRTERGDSAVYLCASSQGLAVYNEQFFGPGTRLTVL.

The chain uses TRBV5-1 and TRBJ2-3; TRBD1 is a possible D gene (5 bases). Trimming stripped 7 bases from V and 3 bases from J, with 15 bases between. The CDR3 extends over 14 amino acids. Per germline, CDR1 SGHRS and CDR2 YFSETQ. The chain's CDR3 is CASRGLGLTDTQYF. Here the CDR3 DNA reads TGCGCCAGCCGCGGCCTGGGGCTTACAGATACGCAGTATTTT.

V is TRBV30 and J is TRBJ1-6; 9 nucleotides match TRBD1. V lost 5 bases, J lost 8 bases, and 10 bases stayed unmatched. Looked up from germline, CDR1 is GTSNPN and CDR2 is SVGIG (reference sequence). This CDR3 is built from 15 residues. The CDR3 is CAWGTRRTGDSPLHF. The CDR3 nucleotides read TGTGCCTGGGGAACCCGGAGGACAGGGGATTCACCCCTCCACTTT. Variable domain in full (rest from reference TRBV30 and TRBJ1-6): SQTIHQWPATLVQPVGSPLSLECTVEGTSNPNLYWYRQAAGRGLQLLFYSVGIGQISSEVPQNLSASRPQDRQFILSSKKLLLSDSGFYLCAWGTRRTGDSPLHFGNGTRLTVT.

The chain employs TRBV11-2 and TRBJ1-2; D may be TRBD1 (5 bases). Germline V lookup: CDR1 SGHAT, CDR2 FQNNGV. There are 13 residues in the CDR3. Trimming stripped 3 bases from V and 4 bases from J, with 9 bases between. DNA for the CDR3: TGTGCCAGCAGCTTCGAGGGGACCTATGGCTACACCTTC. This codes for CASSFEGTYGYTF.

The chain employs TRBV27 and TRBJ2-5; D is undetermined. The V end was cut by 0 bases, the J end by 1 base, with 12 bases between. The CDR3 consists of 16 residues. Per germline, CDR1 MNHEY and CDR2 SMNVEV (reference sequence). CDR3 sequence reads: CASSLSPRAIQETQYF. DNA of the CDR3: TGTGCCAGCAGTTTATCACCCCGGGCCATCCAAGAGACCCAGTACTTC.

CDR3 loop: CASSWRDRNTEAFF. The DNA of the CDR3 is TGTGCCAGCAGTTGGCGGGACAGGAACACTGAAGCTTTCTTT. J is TRBJ1-1 and V is TRBV27; the match to TRBD1 covers 7 bases. The CDR3 contains 14 residues. Germline assignment: CDR1 MNHEY and CDR2 SMNVEV (reference sequence). The junction had 3 bases not matched to a gene; V was cut back by 4 bases and J by 1 base.